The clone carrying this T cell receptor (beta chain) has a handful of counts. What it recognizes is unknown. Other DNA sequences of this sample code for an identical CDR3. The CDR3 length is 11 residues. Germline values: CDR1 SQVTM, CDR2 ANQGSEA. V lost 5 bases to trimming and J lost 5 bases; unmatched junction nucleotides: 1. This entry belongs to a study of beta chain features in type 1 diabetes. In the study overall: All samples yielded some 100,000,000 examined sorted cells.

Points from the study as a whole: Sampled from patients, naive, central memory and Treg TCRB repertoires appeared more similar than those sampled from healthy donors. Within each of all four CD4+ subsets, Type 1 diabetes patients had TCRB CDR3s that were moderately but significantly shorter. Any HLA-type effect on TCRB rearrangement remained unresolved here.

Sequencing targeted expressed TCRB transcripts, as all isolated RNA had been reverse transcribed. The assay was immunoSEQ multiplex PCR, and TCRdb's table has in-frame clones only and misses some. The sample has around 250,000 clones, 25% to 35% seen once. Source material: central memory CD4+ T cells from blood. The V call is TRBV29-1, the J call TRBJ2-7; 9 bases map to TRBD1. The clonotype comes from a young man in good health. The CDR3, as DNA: TGCAGCGTTAGGACAGGGGACGAGCAGTACTTC. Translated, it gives CSVRTGDEQYF.